The rows below give T cell receptor beta chains drawn from one sample of a study of blood T cell repertoires in COVID-19. Here immunoSEQ multiplex PCR was the method, and the copy in TCRdb shows in-frame clones only, minus some. The sample carries under 150,000 clones, 70% to 90% recorded once. Sequenced input: peripheral blood. The receptor set was obtained from a woman in her 50s with acute or convalescent COVID-19. The CDR3 runs from the conserved cysteine through the conserved F or W. A D gene is named only where the DNA matches it firmly. The listing skips clone size in some rows; elsewhere it reads once, few, many or a size class.

v_gene: TRBV3-1/TRBV3-2
j_gene: TRBJ1-4
d_gene: -
abundance: -
CDR3nt: TGTGCCAGCAGCCCCGGGACAATACAACTGTTTTTT
CDR3aa: CASSPGTIQLFF

v_gene: TRBV6-5
j_gene: TRBJ2-4
d_gene: TRBD1
abundance: -
CDR3nt: TGTGCCAGCAGCGACAGGGACACAAAAAACATTCAGTACTTC
CDR3aa: CASSDRDTKNIQYF

v_gene: TRBV9
j_gene: TRBJ2-7
d_gene: TRBD2
abundance: -
CDR3nt: TGTGCCAGCAGCCCCGGGGGACTAGCGAGCTACGAGCAGTACTTC
CDR3aa: CASSPGGLASYEQYF

v_gene: TRBV4-3
j_gene: TRBJ1-2
d_gene: -
abundance: -
CDR3nt: TGCGCCAGCAGCCAAGATTCGGCTCCTACGCGGGGCTACACCTTC
CDR3aa: CASSQDSAPTRGYTF

v_gene: TRBV3-1/TRBV3-2
j_gene: TRBJ1-6
d_gene: TRBD1
abundance: -
CDR3nt: TGTGCCAGCAGCCAAACCGGGACAGGACCCCTCCACTTT
CDR3aa: CASSQTGTGPLHF

v_gene: TRBV18
j_gene: TRBJ1-1
d_gene: -
abundance: -
CDR3nt: TGTGCCAGCTCACCAATGGCAGGGCCAAACACTGAAGCTTTCTTT
CDR3aa: CASSPMAGPNTEAFF

v_gene: TRBV10-3
j_gene: TRBJ2-5
d_gene: -
abundance: -
CDR3nt: TGTGCCGTCGCTAGGGGCGGAGAGACCCAGTACTTC
CDR3aa: CAVARGGETQYF

v_gene: TRBV5-4
j_gene: TRBJ2-3
d_gene: TRBD2
abundance: -
CDR3nt: TGTGCCAGCAGCGGCGGACCGGGACTAGGGGTAGGCACAGATACGCAGTATTTT
CDR3aa: CASSGGPGLGVGTDTQYF

v_gene: TRBV27
j_gene: TRBJ2-4
d_gene: TRBD1
abundance: -
CDR3nt: TGTGCCAGCAGCTCTACTCCGGGACAGGGGGTGAAGTACTTC
CDR3aa: CASSSTPGQGVKYF

v_gene: TRBV6-5
j_gene: TRBJ1-5
d_gene: -
abundance: -
CDR3nt: TGTGCCAGCAGCTTCAGGGAAGGTCGGTTACAGCATTTT
CDR3aa: CASSFREGRLQHF

v_gene: TRBV23-1
j_gene: TRBJ1-2
d_gene: -
abundance: -
CDR3nt: TGCGCCAGCAGTCCCGTGACAGGCCTCACCTTC
CDR3aa: CASSPVTGLTF

v_gene: TRBV7-8
j_gene: TRBJ2-5
d_gene: TRBD2
abundance: -
CDR3nt: TGTGCCAGCAGCAAAAACCCCATAGCGGGAGAGACCCAGTACTTC
CDR3aa: CASSKNPIAGETQYF

v_gene: TRBV28
j_gene: TRBJ1-1
d_gene: -
abundance: -
CDR3nt: TGTGCCAGCAGTCCCTTAACAGGGTTGAACACTGAAGCTTTCTTT
CDR3aa: CASSPLTGLNTEAFF

v_gene: TRBV29-1
j_gene: TRBJ1-2
d_gene: TRBD1
abundance: -
CDR3nt: TGCAGCGTTGTAGGGGGCCGAAGTTTTGGTTATGGCTACACCTTC
CDR3aa: CSVVGGRSFGYGYTF

v_gene: TRBV15
j_gene: TRBJ1-3
d_gene: -
abundance: -
CDR3nt: TGTGCCACCAGCAGAGATTTGGGGCCTGGAAACACCATATATTTT
CDR3aa: CATSRDLGPGNTIYF

v_gene: TRBV28
j_gene: TRBJ2-7
d_gene: -
abundance: -
CDR3nt: TGTGCCAGCAGTTTAGGTGCGGGGACAGTTCCCTACGAGCAGTACTTC
CDR3aa: CASSLGAGTVPYEQYF

v_gene: TRBV7-3
j_gene: TRBJ2-1
d_gene: -
abundance: -
CDR3nt: TGTGCCAGCAGCTTAAGCGGGGGCCCCTACAATGAGCAGTTCTTC
CDR3aa: CASSLSGGPYNEQFF

v_gene: TRBV19
j_gene: TRBJ1-1
d_gene: -
abundance: -
CDR3nt: TGTGCCAGTAGTAACTATCAGTACGAGAACACTGAAGCTTTCTTT
CDR3aa: CASSNYQYENTEAFF

v_gene: TRBV2
j_gene: TRBJ2-6
d_gene: TRBD1
abundance: -
CDR3nt: TGTGCCAGCAGTTTTACCGGGACAGGGGGCACTGGGGCCAACGTCCTGACTTTC
CDR3aa: CASSFTGTGGTGANVLTF

v_gene: TRBV2
j_gene: TRBJ2-5
d_gene: TRBD2
abundance: -
CDR3nt: TGTGCCAGCCGGCTAGCGGGAGTCGAGACCCAGTACTTC
CDR3aa: CASRLAGVETQYF

v_gene: TRBV5-4
j_gene: TRBJ2-5
d_gene: TRBD2
abundance: -
CDR3nt: TGTGCCAGCAGCTTGACTAGCGGGACCCAGTACTTC
CDR3aa: CASSLTSGTQYF

v_gene: TRBV2
j_gene: TRBJ1-4
d_gene: -
abundance: -
CDR3nt: TGTGCCAGCAGTGCAGGGGAGGGGCACAAGCATGAAAAACTGTTTTTT
CDR3aa: CASSAGEGHKHEKLFF

v_gene: TRBV6-5
j_gene: TRBJ1-2
d_gene: -
abundance: -
CDR3nt: TGTGCCAGCAGTTACTCGATAACAGGGCCGAACTATGGCTACACCTTC
CDR3aa: CASSYSITGPNYGYTF

v_gene: TRBV2
j_gene: TRBJ2-1
d_gene: TRBD2
abundance: once
CDR3nt: TGTGCCACCACGCCGCTCAGGGAGGGGGAGCAGTTCTTC
CDR3aa: CATTPLREGEQFF

v_gene: TRBV30
j_gene: TRBJ1-1
d_gene: -
abundance: few
CDR3nt: TGTGCCTGGACCCCGACAGGTACAACTTTCTTT
CDR3aa: CAWTPTGTTFF

v_gene: TRBV7-2
j_gene: TRBJ1-4
d_gene: TRBD1
abundance: -
CDR3nt: TGTGCCAGCAGCTCGGGACAGGGGTTCGGGAATGAAAAACTGTTTTTT
CDR3aa: CASSSGQGFGNEKLFF

v_gene: TRBV6-2/TRBV6-3
j_gene: TRBJ2-6
d_gene: TRBD1
abundance: -
CDR3nt: TGTGCCAGCAGTAGGGACAGGCTCTCTGGGGCCAACGTCCTGACTTTC
CDR3aa: CASSRDRLSGANVLTF

v_gene: TRBV11-2
j_gene: TRBJ2-7
d_gene: -
abundance: -
CDR3nt: TGTGCCAGCAGCAACCCGGGCTACGAGCAGTACTTC
CDR3aa: CASSNPGYEQYF

v_gene: TRBV30
j_gene: TRBJ1-6
d_gene: TRBD1
abundance: -
CDR3nt: TGTGCCTGGAGGAAGGGCGGGGACAGGGGGAATTCACCCCTCCACTTT
CDR3aa: CAWRKGGDRGNSPLHF

v_gene: TRBV4-2
j_gene: TRBJ2-3
d_gene: -
abundance: -
CDR3nt: TGTGCCAGCAGCCAAGGGGAGCGGAGCACAGATACGCAGTATTTT
CDR3aa: CASSQGERSTDTQYF

v_gene: TRBV5-5
j_gene: TRBJ1-1
d_gene: TRBD1
abundance: -
CDR3nt: TGTGCCAGCAGCTTTGGGCCAGGGGGTTCGGGCACTGAAGCTTTCTTT
CDR3aa: CASSFGPGGSGTEAFF

v_gene: TRBV12-5
j_gene: TRBJ2-1
d_gene: TRBD1
abundance: once
CDR3nt: TGTGCTAGTGGTTTGGCGTTACGACAGGGTCATGAGCAGTTCTTC
CDR3aa: CASGLALRQGHEQFF

v_gene: TRBV7-2
j_gene: TRBJ1-2
d_gene: -
abundance: -
CDR3nt: TGTGCCAGCAGCTTAGTTCGTGGAGGGGCGCACGGCTACACCTTC
CDR3aa: CASSLVRGGAHGYTF

v_gene: TRBV10-3
j_gene: TRBJ1-3
d_gene: -
abundance: -
CDR3nt: TGTGCCATCAGTGAGTCTGCGAACACCATATATTTT
CDR3aa: CAISESANTIYF

v_gene: TRBV7-3
j_gene: TRBJ1-1
d_gene: -
abundance: -
CDR3nt: TGTGCCAGCAGCTCCCGTCATGGCGCGGGTGTGCGAGCTTTCTTT
CDR3aa: CASSSRHGAGVRAFF

v_gene: TRBV25-1
j_gene: TRBJ2-6
d_gene: -
abundance: -
CDR3nt: TGTGCCAGCAGTAAAGCAATGGTCTCTGGGGCCAACGTCCTGACTTTC
CDR3aa: CASSKAMVSGANVLTF

v_gene: TRBV7-2
j_gene: TRBJ1-1
d_gene: TRBD1
abundance: -
CDR3nt: TGTGCCAGCAGCTCGACAGGGACAACTGAAGCTTTCTTT
CDR3aa: CASSSTGTTEAFF

v_gene: TRBV10-2
j_gene: TRBJ1-2
d_gene: -
abundance: -
CDR3nt: TGCGCCAGCAGTGAGTTTATCCTCCCCGGGACTCGAGTTTCCATGTCTAACTATGGCTACACCTTC
CDR3aa: CASSEFILPGTRVSMSNYGYTF

v_gene: TRBV27
j_gene: TRBJ2-5
d_gene: TRBD2
abundance: -
CDR3nt: TGTGCCAGCAGCCCCGGGACTAGCGGGAGCCCAGAGACCCAGTACTTC
CDR3aa: CASSPGTSGSPETQYF

v_gene: TRBV7-6
j_gene: TRBJ2-2
d_gene: -
abundance: -
CDR3nt: TGTGCCAGCACCCCCCCCGACACCGGGGAGCTGTTTTTT
CDR3aa: CASTPPDTGELFF

v_gene: TRBV5-1
j_gene: TRBJ1-6
d_gene: -
abundance: -
CDR3nt: TGCGCCAGCAGCTTTACACTAGATTCACCCCTCCACTTT
CDR3aa: CASSFTLDSPLHF

v_gene: TRBV24-1
j_gene: TRBJ1-1
d_gene: -
abundance: -
CDR3nt: TGTGCCACCAGCGGGGAGACTGAAGCTTTCTTT
CDR3aa: CATSGETEAFF

v_gene: TRBV4-1
j_gene: TRBJ1-3
d_gene: -
abundance: -
CDR3nt: TGCGCCAGCAGCCAACCACCGGGGGGGACTCAGGGAGGAAACACCATATATTTT
CDR3aa: CASSQPPGGTQGGNTIYF

v_gene: TRBV18
j_gene: TRBJ1-1
d_gene: -
abundance: -
CDR3nt: TGTGCCAGCTCACCATCAGACAGGCCGAACACTGAAGCTTTCTTT
CDR3aa: CASSPSDRPNTEAFF

v_gene: TRBV5-8
j_gene: TRBJ2-5
d_gene: -
abundance: -
CDR3nt: TGTGCCAGCAGCCTGGGCGGGACAGCTATTCAAGAGACCCAGTACTTC
CDR3aa: CASSLGGTAIQETQYF

v_gene: TRBV19
j_gene: TRBJ1-5
d_gene: -
abundance: -
CDR3nt: TGTGCCAGTAGTACCACAGAGAGCAATCAGCCCCAGCATTTT
CDR3aa: CASSTTESNQPQHF

v_gene: TRBV7-9
j_gene: TRBJ1-2
d_gene: -
abundance: -
CDR3nt: TGTGCCAGCGAGAGGAGTAGTGGCTACACCTTC
CDR3aa: CASERSSGYTF

v_gene: TRBV13
j_gene: TRBJ1-2
d_gene: -
abundance: few
CDR3nt: TGTGCCAGCAGTCTCGGAGCTAACTATGGCTACACCTTC
CDR3aa: CASSLGANYGYTF

v_gene: TRBV12-3/TRBV12-4
j_gene: TRBJ2-2
d_gene: TRBD2
abundance: once
CDR3nt: TGTGCCAGCAGTTGGGAGGGCGGGGAGCTGTTTTTT
CDR3aa: CASSWEGGELFF

v_gene: TRBV29-1
j_gene: TRBJ2-3
d_gene: TRBD2
abundance: -
CDR3nt: TGCAGCGTTAAGGTAGCGGGAGTAACAGATACGCAGTATTTT
CDR3aa: CSVKVAGVTDTQYF

v_gene: TRBV7-6
j_gene: TRBJ1-4
d_gene: TRBD1
abundance: -
CDR3nt: TGTGCCAGCAGCCCAGACAGGGGAGGCGGAGAAAAACTGTTTTTT
CDR3aa: CASSPDRGGGEKLFF

v_gene: TRBV30
j_gene: TRBJ2-5
d_gene: TRBD2
abundance: -
CDR3nt: TGTGCCTGGAGCATGACTAGCGGGAGGGAGACCCAGTACTTC
CDR3aa: CAWSMTSGRETQYF

v_gene: TRBV24-1
j_gene: TRBJ2-1
d_gene: TRBD1
abundance: -
CDR3nt: TGTGCCACCAGTGGAGAGGGACAGGGGAGTGAGCAGTTCTTC
CDR3aa: CATSGEGQGSEQFF